The clone carrying this T cell receptor (beta chain) has at least ten counts. Its antigen is unidentified. The CDR3 end lies 3 residues beyond the end of the read and is filled in from the germline J gene. V shed 2 bases and J 5 bases; nucleotides not matched to a gene: 11. CDR1 SGHVS and CDR2 FQNEAQ come from the germline V gene. CDR3 size: 16 residues. This sample is part of a study of T cell clonality in common variable immunodeficiency. General study results and limits: Fewer deletions and N-nucleotide insertions were reportedly seen in common variable immunodeficiency TCR beta sequences.

Equal genomic DNA amounts from CVID and control samples were sequenced. Measured with immunoSEQ multiplex PCR; TCRdb has only the in-frame clones, and not every one. The profile covers 80,000 or so clones, none occurring a single time. Heparinized whole blood, roughly 5 to 8 ml, came from each donor. The sequencing input was peripheral blood mononuclear cells. The gene calls are TRBV7-8 and TRBJ1-1, with 7 bases identical to TRBD1. The TCR comes from a person aged 18 to 70 in good health. The CDR3 DNA, read in part, is TGTGCCAGCAGCTTAACAGGGGCAAGCTTGAGGACTGAA. Translating it yields CASSLTGASLRTE. The full CDR3 is CASSLTGASLRTEAFF. Combining the CDR3 with reference TRBV7-8 and TRBJ1-1 gives the whole variable domain GAGVSQSPRYKVAKRGQDVALRCDPISGHVSLFWYQQALGQGPEFLTYFQNEAQLDKSGLPSDRFFAERPEGSVSTLKIQRTQQEDSAVYLCASSLTGASLRTEAFFGQGTRLTVV.